Listed below are T cell receptor beta chains from one sample, sequenced in a study of blood T cells in healthy people across ages. TCRdb re-analysed the 5' RACE reads in MiXCR, keeping a single row per CDR3 protein. This sample has approximately 810,000 distinct CDR3 sequences, with 29% found just once. Material: blood. Every receptor here comes from a woman older than 75 in good health. CDR3s include the opening cysteine and the closing phenylalanine or tryptophan. The order of the fields is J gene, clone size, V gene, D gene, CDR3 protein, CDR3 DNA. The D gene is left open where the match is weak. Rows give clone size only sometimes, using once, few, many, or a class for an expanded clone.

J: TRBJ2-2
size: once
V: TRBV5-1
D: TRBD2
CDR3: CASSGGLATGELFF
DNA: TGCGCCAGCAGCGGGGGACTAGCGACCGGGGAGCTGTTTTTT

J: TRBJ1-4
size: -
V: TRBV7-9
D: -
CDR3: CASSQTGFPNEKLFF
DNA: TGTGCCAGCAGCCAAACAGGATTTCCTAATGAAAAACTGTTTTTT

J: TRBJ1-1
size: few
V: TRBV28
D: TRBD1
CDR3: CASSSPGQGASTEAFF
DNA: TGTGCCAGCAGCTCTCCGGGACAGGGGGCGTCCACTGAAGCTTTCTTT

J: TRBJ1-2
size: many
V: TRBV5-1
D: -
CDR3: CASSLDGALEGYTF
DNA: TGCGCCAGCAGCTTGGACGGGGCGCTGGAGGGCTACACCTTC

J: TRBJ2-3
size: -
V: TRBV12-3/TRBV12-4
D: TRBD2
CDR3: CASSLAGVSPDTQYF
DNA: TGTGCCAGCAGTCTAGCGGGAGTGAGTCCAGATACGCAGTATTTT

J: TRBJ2-5
size: many
V: TRBV6-2/TRBV6-3
D: -
CDR3: CASSRTGLDRETQYF
DNA: TGTGCCAGCAGCAGGACGGGACTCGACCGGGAGACCCAGTACTTC

J: TRBJ2-2
size: -
V: TRBV25-1
D: -
CDR3: CASSGGTHTGELFF
DNA: TGTGCCAGCAGTGGAGGGACCCACACCGGGGAGCTGTTTTTT

J: TRBJ2-2
size: few
V: TRBV3-1
D: TRBD2
CDR3: CASSQERWLAGGSNTGELFF
DNA: TGTGCCAGCAGCCAAGAACGGTGGCTAGCGGGGGGATCGAACACCGGGGAGCTGTTTTTT

J: TRBJ2-3
size: many
V: TRBV5-1
D: TRBD2
CDR3: CASSSGGPGDTQYF
DNA: TGCGCCAGCAGCTCGGGGGGGCCCGGAGATACGCAGTATTTT

J: TRBJ2-5
size: -
V: TRBV12-3/TRBV12-4
D: -
CDR3: CASSSSVGGPGTQYF
DNA: TGTGCCAGCAGTTCCTCGGTGGGGGGGCCTGGGACCCAGTACTTC

J: TRBJ2-3
size: many
V: TRBV20-1
D: TRBD1
CDR3: CSATRDRSTDTQYF
DNA: TGCAGTGCAACGAGGGACAGAAGCACAGATACGCAGTATTTT

J: TRBJ1-2
size: many
V: TRBV6-1
D: -
CDR3: CASSERVSGYTF
DNA: TGTGCCAGCAGTGAACGGGTGTCGGGCTACACCTTC

J: TRBJ1-5
size: -
V: TRBV28
D: TRBD1
CDR3: CASSLWEGRGKGQPQHF
DNA: TGTGCCAGCAGTTTATGGGAGGGCAGGGGGAAAGGTCAGCCCCAGCATTTT

J: TRBJ2-1
size: -
V: TRBV30
D: TRBD2
CDR3: CAWASGGYNEQFF
DNA: TGTGCCTGGGCCAGCGGGGGATACAATGAGCAGTTCTTC

J: TRBJ2-1
size: -
V: TRBV7-2
D: TRBD2
CDR3: CASESLRGSYNEQFF
DNA: TGTGCCAGTGAATCTCTGCGGGGGTCCTACAATGAGCAGTTCTTC

J: TRBJ1-1
size: -
V: TRBV7-2
D: -
CDR3: CASSLRQGQMNTEAFF
DNA: TGTGCCAGCAGCTTAAGGCAGGGGCAGATGAACACTGAAGCTTTCTTT